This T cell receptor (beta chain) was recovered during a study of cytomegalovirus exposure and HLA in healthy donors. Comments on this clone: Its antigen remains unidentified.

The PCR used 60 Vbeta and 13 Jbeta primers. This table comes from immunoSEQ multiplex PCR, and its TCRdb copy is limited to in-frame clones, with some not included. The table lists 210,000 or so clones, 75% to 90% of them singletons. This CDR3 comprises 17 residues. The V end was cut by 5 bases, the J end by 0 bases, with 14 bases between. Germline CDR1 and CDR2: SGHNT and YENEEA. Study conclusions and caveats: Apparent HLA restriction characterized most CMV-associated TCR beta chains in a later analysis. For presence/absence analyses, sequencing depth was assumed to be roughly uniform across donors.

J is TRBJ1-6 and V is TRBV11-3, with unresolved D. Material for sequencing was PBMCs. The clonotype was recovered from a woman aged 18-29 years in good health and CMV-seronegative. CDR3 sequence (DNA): TGTGCCAGCAGCGGACTTTTAAGGAGCTCCTATAATTCACCCCTCCACTTT. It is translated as CASSGLLRSSYNSPLHF.